This T cell receptor (beta chain) was recovered during a study of post-analysis software for immune sequencing data. On the study more broadly: Secondary progressive, relapsing-remitting and progressive-relapsing multiple sclerosis were among the included disease courses.

Study findings and constraints: Five or six TRBV segments appeared more often in patients than in controls, and TRBV5-6, TRBV5-1 and TRBV20-1 were among these. Multiple sclerosis patients showed significantly lower normalized Chao1 diversity than controls did.

Regarding this clonotype: Its antigen is not identified.

The CDR3 has 16 residues. Trimming took 3 bases from V and 1 from J, leaving 14 bases between them. Germline-derived CDR1 and CDR2 are MNHEY and SMNVEV (reference sequence). Every TCR beta cDNA library bore unique molecular identifiers. T cells numbering roughly 1 to 10 million yielded roughly 0.5 million cDNA molecules. A single record per CDR3 protein comes from TCRdb applying MiXCR to the PCR reads. Of some 890,000 distinct CDR3 sequences listed, about 57% are singletons. The clonotype comes from a girl under 18 with multiple sclerosis. The chain combines TRBV27 with TRBJ2-3, with D possibly TRBD1 on 6 matching bases. The material sequenced was blood. The CDR3 sequence is CASSFWGLTGTDTQYF. DNA for the CDR3: TGTGCCAGCAGTTTTTGGGGGCTCACCGGCACAGATACGCAGTATTTT.